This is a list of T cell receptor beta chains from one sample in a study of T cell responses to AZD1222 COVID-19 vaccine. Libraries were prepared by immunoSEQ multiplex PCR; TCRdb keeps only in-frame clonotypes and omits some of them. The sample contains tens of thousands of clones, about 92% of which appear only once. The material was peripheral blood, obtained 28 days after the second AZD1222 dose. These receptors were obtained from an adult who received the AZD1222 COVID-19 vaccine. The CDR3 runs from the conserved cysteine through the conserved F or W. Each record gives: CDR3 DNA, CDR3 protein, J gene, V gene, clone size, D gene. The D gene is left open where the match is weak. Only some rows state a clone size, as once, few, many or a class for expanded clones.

TGTGCCAGCAGCTTAAGTATCAGGGGCGCATCCTACGAGCAGTACTTC	CASSLSIRGASYEQYF	TRBJ2-7	TRBV7-2	few	.
TGCAGCGTTGCCAGGGACACTGAAGCTTTCTTT	CSVARDTEAFF	TRBJ1-1	TRBV29-1	.	.
TGTGCCAGCAGTTACTCCCTTGGACAGGGTTACGAGCAGTACTTC	CASSYSLGQGYEQYF	TRBJ2-7	TRBV6-6	.	TRBD1
TGTGCCAGCAGCCAAGGGGCTAGCGTTTACAATGAGCAGTTCTTC	CASSQGASVYNEQFF	TRBJ2-1	TRBV4-2	.	.
TGTGCCAGCAGCCAATTCCCCGGGGAGCTGTTTTTT	CASSQFPGELFF	TRBJ2-2	TRBV3-1/TRBV3-2	.	.
TGCAGCGTTGAGGCCAGGGGCTCGAACATTCAGTACTTC	CSVEARGSNIQYF	TRBJ2-4	TRBV29-1	once	.
TGTGCCAGCAAGCGGCGGAGCGGGAGACGCGATACGCAGTATTTT	CASKRRSGRRDTQYF	TRBJ2-3	TRBV7-2	.	TRBD2
TGTGCCAGTAGTCCCGGGACGGGGGATAATTCACCCCTCCACTTT	CASSPGTGDNSPLHF	TRBJ1-6	TRBV19	.	.
TGCGCCAGCAGCTTGGCCCCCGGGGAGCTGTTTTTT	CASSLAPGELFF	TRBJ2-2	TRBV5-1	.	.
TGCGCCAGCAGCGTTCAGGGTGATCAGCCCCAGCATTTT	CASSVQGDQPQHF	TRBJ1-5	TRBV5-1	.	.
TGCAGTGCTCCCCGCAATGAGCAGTTCTTC	CSAPRNEQFF	TRBJ2-1	TRBV20-1	.	.
TGTGCTAGTGGGCAAGGGACTGGGGTTTACAATGAGCAGTTCTTC	CASGQGTGVYNEQFF	TRBJ2-1	TRBV12-5	once	.
TGTGCCAGCAGCCCCTCGAGGGGGAGGGCCTACAATGAGCAGTTCTTC	CASSPSRGRAYNEQFF	TRBJ2-1	TRBV11-2	.	.
TGTGCCAGCAGTGCCCCTCCGGACAGGGACAATGAGCAGTTCTTC	CASSAPPDRDNEQFF	TRBJ2-1	TRBV27	.	TRBD1
TGTGCCAGCAGTTACTCGAGCGGGGGCGTTGAAAAACTGTTTTTT	CASSYSSGGVEKLFF	TRBJ1-4	TRBV6-6	.	.
TGTGCCAGTAGTACTGACAGGGGGCAAAGTGAAAAACTGTTTTTT	CASSTDRGQSEKLFF	TRBJ1-4	TRBV19	.	TRBD1
TGTGCCAGCGATGACAGGGGACTTAAAAACATTCAGTACTTC	CASDDRGLKNIQYF	TRBJ2-4	TRBV2	once	TRBD1
TGTGCTAGTGGTTTGGTAAAATTATCGGAGACCCAGTACTTC	CASGLVKLSETQYF	TRBJ2-5	TRBV12-5	.	.
TGCGCCAGCAGCCAACCCGGGACAGAGAGCACAGATACGCAGTATTTT	CASSQPGTESTDTQYF	TRBJ2-3	TRBV4-1	.	TRBD1
TGTGCCAGCAGCTTATCGGGGCGAACAGATACGCAGTATTTT	CASSLSGRTDTQYF	TRBJ2-3	TRBV7-3	.	.
TGTGCCAGCAGTTTGGCTGGTGGCTACACCTTC	CASSLAGGYTF	TRBJ1-2	TRBV12-3/TRBV12-4	once	.
TGTGCCAGTAGGGGGCCGGGGTCTCGGTACGGCTACACCTTC	CASRGPGSRYGYTF	TRBJ1-2	TRBV19	once	.
TGTGCCAGCTCACCACCGGAGGGCAGGGTCTACAATGAGCAGTTCTTC	CASSPPEGRVYNEQFF	TRBJ2-1	TRBV18	.	.
TGTGCCAGCAGCTTATCTTATTCTGCCGGGGAGCTGTTTTTT	CASSLSYSAGELFF	TRBJ2-2	TRBV7-2	.	.
TGTGCCAGTAGTCCGGGACTAGCGGGAGGGGTGCCACCATACTCTTGGGCCAACGTCCTGACTTTC	CASSPGLAGGVPPYSWANVLTF	TRBJ2-6	TRBV19	once	TRBD2
TGTGCCAGCAGGGGGCTCTATGGCTACACCTTC	CASRGLYGYTF	TRBJ1-2	TRBV6-5	.	.
TGTGCCAGCAGCCTGGGACAGGGAATAAGCAATCAGCCCCAGCATTTT	CASSLGQGISNQPQHF	TRBJ1-5	TRBV7-2	.	TRBD1
TGTGCCAGCAGCCCCCTAGGACACCCTAACACTGAAGCTTTCTTT	CASSPLGHPNTEAFF	TRBJ1-1	TRBV5-8	.	.
TGTGCCAGCAGTTCTTATACAGGGAATGAAAAACTGTTTTTT	CASSSYTGNEKLFF	TRBJ1-4	TRBV6-2/TRBV6-3	.	.
TGTGCCACCAGTGGGACAGGGCACACTGAAGCTTTCTTT	CATSGTGHTEAFF	TRBJ1-1	TRBV24-1	.	TRBD1
TGCGCCAGCAGCTTGTCGGTCACAGGGGGGACTGAAGCTTTCTTT	CASSLSVTGGTEAFF	TRBJ1-1	TRBV5-1	.	TRBD1
TGTGCCAGCAGTGAATCGGCAGAGCCCTACGAGCAGTACTTC	CASSESAEPYEQYF	TRBJ2-7	TRBV6-1	.	.
TGTGCCAGCAGCAAACAGAGGACAGAAAACACTGAAGCTTTCTTT	CASSKQRTENTEAFF	TRBJ1-1	TRBV21-1	.	.
TGTGCCAGCAGCCACCACAGCGGGAGGGACACCGGGGAGCTGTTTTTT	CASSHHSGRDTGELFF	TRBJ2-2	TRBV3-1/TRBV3-2	.	TRBD2
TGTGCCAGTAGCAACAGCCTTGACTACACCTTC	CASSNSLDYTF	TRBJ1-2	TRBV19	.	.
TGTGCCAGCAGCCCCCCGGGGCTGTATCAGCCCCAGCATTTT	CASSPPGLYQPQHF	TRBJ1-5	TRBV7-2	.	.
TGTGCCAGCAGCCAGGGCAACTATGGCTACACCTTC	CASSQGNYGYTF	TRBJ1-2	TRBV12-3/TRBV12-4	.	.
TGTGCCAGCGTACCGGACAGACTCATGAACACTGAAGCTTTCTTT	CASVPDRLMNTEAFF	TRBJ1-1	TRBV6-5	few	.
TGTGCCAGCAGCCCCCGCCCTAGACAGGGTCGTACTGAAGCTTTCTTT	CASSPRPRQGRTEAFF	TRBJ1-1	TRBV11-2	.	TRBD1
TGTGCCAGTAGTATTTTCGTGGAGAGCTCCTACAATGAGCAGTTCTTC	CASSIFVESSYNEQFF	TRBJ2-1	TRBV19	.	.
TGTGCCAGCAGCCTTGGGGGTACGAACACTGAAGCTTTCTTT	CASSLGGTNTEAFF	TRBJ1-1	TRBV9	once	.
TGCAGCGACCTTCAGGTTCTGCGTGGCTACACCTTC	CSDLQVLRGYTF	TRBJ1-2	TRBV29-1	.	.
TGTGCTAGTGGTTTTAATGCGGGAGGGACCTACGAGCAGTACTTC	CASGFNAGGTYEQYF	TRBJ2-7	TRBV12-5	.	TRBD2
TGTGCCAGCAGCCAAGCGGCGGGGGGCGAGAATGGCTACACCTTC	CASSQAAGGENGYTF	TRBJ1-2	TRBV3-1/TRBV3-2	.	.
TGTGCCAGCAGTGACTCCATAAGGCGTTCCGGGGAGCTGTTTTTT	CASSDSIRRSGELFF	TRBJ2-2	TRBV6-4	.	.
TGTGCCAGCAGTTCATGGACAGACGCCGGATCGGACGTCCTGACTTTC	CASSSWTDAGSDVLTF	TRBJ2-6	TRBV28	.	.
TGTGCCAGCAGCCCAAGGACTAGCGGGAGGTCCGGGGAGCTGTTTTTT	CASSPRTSGRSGELFF	TRBJ2-2	TRBV6-6	once	TRBD2
TGTGCCATCAGTGAATTCGAAACGAACACCGGGGAGCTGTTTTTT	CAISEFETNTGELFF	TRBJ2-2	TRBV10-3	.	.
TGTGCCAGCAGCCCCGGGACAGGGACTACCTCTAACTATGGCTACACCTTC	CASSPGTGTTSNYGYTF	TRBJ1-2	TRBV5-7	.	TRBD1
TGTGCCAGTAGTCTCCGGGGGCAGGGCGAGACCCAGTACTTC	CASSLRGQGETQYF	TRBJ2-5	TRBV19	.	.
TGCGCCAGCAGCCCCGGGACAGGGATTGTCGAAAAACTGTTTTTT	CASSPGTGIVEKLFF	TRBJ1-4	TRBV5-1	.	TRBD1
TGTGCCAGCAGCTTAGATTTGATAGGGGGGCTAAGGGCGGACACTGAAGCTTTCTTT	CASSLDLIGGLRADTEAFF	TRBJ1-1	TRBV7-9	.	.
TGTGCCAGCAGTGACCTTCCCAGAGGCACTGAAGCTTTCTTT	CASSDLPRGTEAFF	TRBJ1-1	TRBV6-4	once	.
TGTGCCAGCAGCTTAAAGGCAGCGGGTAGTTTCACAGATACGCAGTATTTT	CASSLKAAGSFTDTQYF	TRBJ2-3	TRBV7-3	.	.